This TCR beta chain was captured in a study of T-cell memory formation after mild COVID-19. On the study more broadly: In these data, TCR clusters were largely donor specific. Findings and limits, study-wide: Of the contracting clones, CD4+ ones lay mainly in CM and EM, and CD8+ ones in EMRA. Researchers could not confirm that second-wave clones peaking on day 37 targeted SARS-CoV-2.

As to this clonotype: Its antigen is unknown.

Researchers used 5'RACE with constant-segment primers to make TCR alpha and TCR beta cDNA libraries that carry sample barcodes and UMIs. Each CDR3 protein is one row after TCRdb ran MiXCR on the 5' RACE reads. The sample records approximately 350,000 distinct CDR3 sequences, about an eighth being singletons. With 6 bases removed from V and 1 base from J, the gap between germline ends came to 18 bases. The CDR3 covers 16 residues. Looked up from germline, CDR1 is SGHRS and CDR2 is YFSETQ. The sequencing sample was made of PBMCs or a T cell subset sorted from them (not recorded which). This chain uses TRBV5-1 with TRBJ2-3; no definite D call. This TCR was sampled from a man aged 18 to 30 who had mild COVID-19 (a few samples of this study predate the infection). Cell type and time point are not known. CDR3 in DNA: TGCGCCAGCACCCTGGGTTCCATTGTGGGCACAGATACGCAGTATTTT. Translated, it gives CASTLGSIVGTDTQYF.